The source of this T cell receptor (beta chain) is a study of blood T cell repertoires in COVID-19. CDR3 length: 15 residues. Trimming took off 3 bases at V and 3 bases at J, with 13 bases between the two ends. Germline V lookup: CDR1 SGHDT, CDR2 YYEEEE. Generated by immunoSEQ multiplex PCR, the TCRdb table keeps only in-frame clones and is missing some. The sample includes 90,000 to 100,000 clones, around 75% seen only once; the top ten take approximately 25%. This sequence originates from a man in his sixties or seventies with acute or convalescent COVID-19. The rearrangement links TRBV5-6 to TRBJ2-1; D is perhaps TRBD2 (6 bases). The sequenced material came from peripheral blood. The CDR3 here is CASSSPSAGYNEQFF. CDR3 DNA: TGTGCCAGCAGCTCCCCTAGCGCGGGCTACAATGAGCAGTTCTTC.